This TCR beta chain originates from a study of PD-1 blockade in classical Hodgkin lymphoma. The study, taken as a whole, reports: Diversity similar to that of newly diagnosed patients was seen at baseline in complete responders. Among the patients, those starting nivolumab under 1 year after ASCT were excluded. According to reports, newly diagnosed patients had lower baseline TCR diversity than healthy donors, and relapsed/refractory patients had lower baseline TCR diversity still.

All trial patients relapsed after autologous stem cell transplantation. Reported best responses ranged across complete response, partial response or progressive disease. In the case of this clone: Its antigen is unknown.

Sequencing was performed with immunoSEQ multiplex PCR; in TCRdb, only in-frame clones are kept and a portion is missing. The repertoire holds 75,000 to 100,000 clones, with about four fifths as singletons. Germline CDR1 reads SGHVS; CDR2 reads FQNEAQ. Trimming shortened V by 2 bases and J by 5 bases, and 22 bases separated the two germline ends. There are 18 residues in the CDR3. This TCR was sampled from a human donor with classical Hodgkin lymphoma. This material consisted of peripheral blood mononuclear cells (PBMCs), taken before the second cycle of nivolumab. The V gene is TRBV7-8, the J gene TRBJ2-1; TRBD2 might be the D (5 bases). The CDR3 spells CASSLNVGSGGVDNEQFF. In DNA form, the CDR3 reads TGTGCCAGCAGCTTAAATGTGGGGAGCGGAGGTGTGGACAATGAGCAGTTCTTC.